This T cell receptor (beta chain) comes out of a study of control samples from healthy donors and cancer patients (dated by TCRdb to the early 2020s). V is pruned by 4 bases and J by 6 bases, leaving 11 bases of the junction without a gene match. The CDR3 sequence holds 17 residues, the cysteine and phenylalanine included. Only CDR3 DNA is held: 51 bases, read in frame from base 1. As encoded in the germline V gene, CDR1 is SGHRS while CDR2 is YFSETQ. On this clone: Which antigen it targets is not known. Base qualities were left out, and no much larger clone turns up one base away.

The receptor library was made with the immunoSEQ multiplex PCR assay. The source is immuneACCESS, and TCRdb retained only in-frame sequences with V and J called. Part of the clones is not carried over; for the studies checked, unresolved V genes explain less than half of this, and the remainder is unexplained. The sample profile shows 100,000 to 150,000 clones; around 94% of them were found once. In total, the top ten clones hold approximately 0.57% of the sample. The clonotype originates from an elderly man with head and neck cancer. The sequencing input was PBMCs. Recombination connected TRBV5-1 to TRBJ2-2; 11 central bases correspond to TRBD2. The sequenced DNA is TGCGCCAGCAGCGAATCAGTACTAGCGGGAGTCCCCGGGGAGCTGTTTTTT. The resulting protein is CASSESVLAGVPGELFF.